Listed here are 3 T cell receptor beta chains from one sample, sequenced in a study of T cells in women clearing cervical HPV infection. Assay: immunoSEQ multiplex PCR; the TCRdb copy retains only in-frame clones and omits some. The sample is made up of about 27,000 clones, and the top ten hold more than 20% of it. The sequenced sample was blood buffy coat. All receptors come from a woman aged 18-70 years with a cervical HPV16 infection that either progressed to CIN3+ or cleared (not recorded which).

About this clone itself: The observed sequence ends 3 residues before the CDR3 terminus, with the missing tail filled in from the germline J gene. The chain has TRBV29-1 and TRBJ1-1, with 7 nucleotides matching TRBD1. V gave up 5 bases and J gave up 5 bases; unmatched junction bases: 8. Looked up from germline, CDR1 is SQVTM and CDR2 is ANQGSEA. This CDR3 region has 13 residues. CDR3 DNA (partial): TGCAGCGTTTGTAGACAGGGCAGAACTGAA. Protein: CSVCRQGRTE. The full CDR3 is CSVCRQGRTEAFF.

With regard to this clone: The read terminates 3 residues before the CDR3 end, so the remaining end is supplied by the germline J gene. The V and J genes are TRBV29-1 and TRBJ2-1; 12 positions match TRBD2. V lost 4 bases to trimming and J lost 6 bases; unmatched junction nucleotides: 4. The CDR3 consists of 14 residues. Per the germline V gene, CDR1 is SQVTM and CDR2 is ANQGSEA. The covered CDR3 bases are TGCAGCGTTGGTGGACTAGCGGGACCCAATGAG. Translated, it gives CSVGGLAGPNE. The entire CDR3 sequence reads CSVGGLAGPNEQFF.

About this clone itself: From the germline J gene comes the end of the CDR3, since the read stops 3 residues before it. This chain connects TRBV7-7 to TRBJ2-3, with 12 positions matching TRBD2. The CDR3 consists of 18 residues. CDR1 SSHAT and CDR2 FNYEAQ come from the germline V gene (reference sequence). CDR3 sequence: CASSLVLAGGPSGETQYF. CDR3 bases read: TGTGCCAGCAGCTTAGTGCTAGCGGGAGGGCCGAGCGGTGAGACG.